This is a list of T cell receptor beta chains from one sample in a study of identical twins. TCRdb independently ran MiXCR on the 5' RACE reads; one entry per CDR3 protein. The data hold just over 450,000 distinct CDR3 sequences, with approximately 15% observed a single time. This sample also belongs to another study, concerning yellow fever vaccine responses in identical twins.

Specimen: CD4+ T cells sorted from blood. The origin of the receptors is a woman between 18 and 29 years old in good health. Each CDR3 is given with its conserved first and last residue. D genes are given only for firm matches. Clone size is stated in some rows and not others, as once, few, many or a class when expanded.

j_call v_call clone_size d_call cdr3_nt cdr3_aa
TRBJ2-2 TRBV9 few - TGTGCCAGCAGCGTAGCGGCCAGAGCGAACACCGGGGAGCTGTTTTTT CASSVAARANTGELFF
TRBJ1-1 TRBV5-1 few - TGCGCCAGCAGGGTACGCGGGGACGGTGAAGCTTTCTTT CASRVRGDGEAFF
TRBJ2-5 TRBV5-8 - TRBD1 TGTGCCAGCAGCCGGGACAGGGCGGCTGGAGAGACCCAGTACTTC CASSRDRAAGETQYF
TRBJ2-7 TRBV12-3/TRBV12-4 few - TGTGCCAGCAGTCCCGGGATAATCTCCTACGAGCAGTACTTC CASSPGIISYEQYF
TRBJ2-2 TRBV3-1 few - TGTGCCAGCAGCCAAGGCGGGGTGAACACCGGGGAGCTGTTTTTT CASSQGGVNTGELFF
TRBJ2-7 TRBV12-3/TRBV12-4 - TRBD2 TGTGCCAGCAGTTTCCTAGCGGGGGCCTACGAGCAGTACTTC CASSFLAGAYEQYF
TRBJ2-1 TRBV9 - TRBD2 TGTGCCAGCAGCCCGGGACTAGCGGGACCTCAGAACTACAATGAGCAGTTCTTC CASSPGLAGPQNYNEQFF
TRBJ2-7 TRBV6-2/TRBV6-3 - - TGTGCCAGCAGCCTCGCCCTTGGACAGACCTACGAGCAGTACTTC CASSLALGQTYEQYF
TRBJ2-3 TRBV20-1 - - TGCAGTGCACAGACTAGAATCCGCACAGATACGCAGTATTTT CSAQTRIRTDTQYF
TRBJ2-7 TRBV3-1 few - TGTGCCAGCAGCCCGCTTCTCCTGCTTCGGGGGCGACTAGGCGAGCAGTACTTC CASSPLLLLRGRLGEQYF
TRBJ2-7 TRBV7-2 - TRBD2 TGTGCCAGCGATAAAGCGGGGTGGGGCGAGCAGTACTTC CASDKAGWGEQYF
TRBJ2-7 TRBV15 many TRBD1 TGTGCCACCAGCAGGCCCCCCGGACAGGGAATCTACGAGCAGTACTTC CATSRPPGQGIYEQYF
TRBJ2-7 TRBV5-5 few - TGTGCCAGCAGCTTGGGGGGGCCCCTCTACGAGCAGTACTTC CASSLGGPLYEQYF
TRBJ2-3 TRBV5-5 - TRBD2 TGTGCCAGCAGCCCAAACTGGGGGGGTACAGATACGCAGTATTTT CASSPNWGGTDTQYF